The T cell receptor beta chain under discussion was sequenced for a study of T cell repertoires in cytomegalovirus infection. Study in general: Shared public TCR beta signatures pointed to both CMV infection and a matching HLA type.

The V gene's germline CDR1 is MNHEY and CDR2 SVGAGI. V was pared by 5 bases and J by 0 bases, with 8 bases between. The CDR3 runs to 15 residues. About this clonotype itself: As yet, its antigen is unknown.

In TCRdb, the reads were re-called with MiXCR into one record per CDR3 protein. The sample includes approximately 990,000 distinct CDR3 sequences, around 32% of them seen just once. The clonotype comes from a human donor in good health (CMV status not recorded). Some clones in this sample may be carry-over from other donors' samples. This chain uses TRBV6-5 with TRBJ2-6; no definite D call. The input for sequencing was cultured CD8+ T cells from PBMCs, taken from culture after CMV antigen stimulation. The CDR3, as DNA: TGTGCCAGCAGTCGCCTTATCTCTGGGGCCAACGTCCTGACTTTC. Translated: CASSRLISGANVLTF.